These 13 T cell receptor beta chains share one sample of origin, sequenced in a study of blood T cell repertoires in COVID-19. TCRdb's copy holds only in-frame clones and misses some; the assay was immunoSEQ multiplex PCR. The table has roughly 16,000 clones, about 81% seen once. Material for sequencing was peripheral blood. These receptors were collected from a man aged 60-69 years with acute or convalescent COVID-19.

The V and J genes are TRBV24-1 and TRBJ1-1, with D maybe TRBD1 (6 bases). The CDR3 spans 16 residues. The germline gives CDR1 KGHDR, CDR2 SFDVKD. V gave up 6 bases and J gave up 3 bases, with 19 bases separating them. CDR3: CATSQGPGGTDTEAFF. The CDR3 nucleotides read TGTGCCACCAGTCAGGGGCCGGGTGGGACGGACACTGAAGCTTTCTTT.

J is TRBJ2-3 and V is TRBV7-9; D perhaps matches TRBD1 (5 bases). The CDR3 spans 14 residues. CDR1 is SEHNR, CDR2 FQNEAQ, per germline (reference sequence). With 2 bases removed from V and 0 bases from J, the gap between germline ends came to 6 bases. DNA of the CDR3: TGTGCCAGCAGCTTAAGGGGAAGCACAGATACGCAGTATTTT. Translated, it gives CASSLRGSTDTQYF.

The V call is TRBV4-1, the J call TRBJ1-6; TRBD1 matches at 9 bases. CDR3 length: 17 residues. Trimming cost V 1 base and J 8 bases; bases outside gene matches: 9. Germline CDR1 MGHRA, CDR2 YSYEKL. Here the CDR3 reads CASSQGTGVIIYSPLHF. CDR3 sequence (DNA): TGCGCCAGCAGCCAAGGGACAGGGGTAATAATCTATTCACCCCTCCACTTT.

J is TRBJ1-1 and V is TRBV5-8; 8 bases are shared with TRBD1. The trim removed 2 bases at V and 1 base at J, leaving 4 bases unmatched. This CDR3 spans 15 amino acids. Germline V gene lookup returns CDR1 SGHTS and CDR2 YDEGEE. The CDR3 loop reads CASSFGDRSNTEAFF. In DNA, the CDR3 is TGTGCCAGCAGCTTCGGGGACAGGTCGAACACTGAAGCTTTCTTT.

This chain joins TRBV24-1 and TRBJ1-2; D ambiguous. Per the germline V gene, CDR1 is KGHDR and CDR2 is SFDVKD. The ends were cut back, 3 bases at V and 6 bases at J, with 4 bases in the middle. The CDR3 spans 11 residues. The CDR3 region has the DNA TGTGCCACCAGTGATCCCAATGGCTACACCTTC. This encodes CATSDPNGYTF.

This rearrangement joins TRBV9 to TRBJ2-3, with 11 bases aligning to TRBD2. Germline CDR1 reads SGDLS; CDR2 reads YYNGEE. The CDR3 totals 17 residues. The ends lost 4 bases at V and 1 base at J; junction bases unmatched: 8. CDR3 residues: CASSSYSTSGGTDTQYF. The CDR3 coding sequence is TGTGCCAGCAGCAGCTACTCGACTAGCGGGGGCACAGATACGCAGTATTTT.

This chain links TRBV18 with TRBJ2-2; the D gene is possibly TRBD2 (6 bases). The CDR3 is made up of 17 amino acids. The V gene lost 4 bases and the J gene lost 2 bases, with 17 bases spanning the gap. CDR1 is KGHSH, CDR2 LQKENI, per germline. The CDR3 reads CASSLPPAGINTGELFF. The CDR3 region has the DNA TGTGCCAGCTCACTCCCCCCGGCGGGGATTAACACCGGGGAGCTGTTTTTT.

The chain combines TRBV6-5 with TRBJ1-1; 8 bases line up with TRBD1. Germline CDR1 is MNHEY and CDR2 is SVGAGI. The J segment lost 1 base and the V segment lost 10 bases, leaving 8 bases of the junction unmatched. The CDR3 extends over 14 amino acids. CDR3: CAMGQASRNTEAFF. For the CDR3, the DNA is TGTGCCATGGGACAGGCCAGCAGGAACACTGAAGCTTTCTTT.

V usage is TRBV7-2 and J usage is TRBJ1-2; TRBD1 is a possible D gene (6 bases). This CDR3 is 16 amino acids long. The ends were cut back, 7 bases at V and 8 bases at J, with 26 bases in the middle. From germline, CDR1 is SGHTA and CDR2 FQGNSA. The CDR3 loop is CASTLMGGGPPLGYTF. CDR3 DNA sequence: TGTGCCAGCACCCTCATGGGGGGGGGCCCCCCCCTCGGCTACACCTTC. Looking up the rest from reference TRBV7-2 and TRBJ1-2 gives the full variable domain: GAGVSQSPSNKVTEKGKDVELRCDPISGHTALYWYRQSLGQGLEFLIYFQGNSAPDKSGLPSDRFSAERTGGSVSTLTIQRTQQEDSAVYLCASTLMGGGPPLGYTFGSGTRLTVV.

The gene calls are TRBV28 and TRBJ1-1; TRBD1 matches at 11 bases. Germline V lookup: CDR1 MDHEN, CDR2 SYDVKM. This CDR3 region has 16 residues. V gave up 8 bases and J gave up 0 bases; unmatched junction bases: 8. CDR3 residues: CASPSGQGEMNTEAFF. As DNA, the CDR3 is TGTGCCAGCCCTTCGGGACAGGGGGAGATGAACACTGAAGCTTTCTTT. The variable domain in full, completed from reference TRBV28 and TRBJ1-1, reads DVKVTQSSRYLVKRTGEKVFLECVQDMDHENMFWYRQDPGLGLRLIYFSYDVKMKEKGDIPEGYSVSREKKERFSLILESASTNQTSMYLCASPSGQGEMNTEAFFGQGTRLTVV.

The chain uses TRBV6-5 and TRBJ1-1, with TRBD1 as a possible D gene (6 bases). Germline lookup yields CDR1 MNHEY and CDR2 SVGAGI. The CDR3 length is 15 residues. V was cut by 6 bases and J by 4 bases, with 18 bases left in between. In DNA, the CDR3 is TGTGCCAGCAGCGATCCTAGGGGGTACGTCACTGAAGCTTTCTTT. Its translation: CASSDPRGYVTEAFF.

V gene TRBV28 combines with J gene TRBJ1-5; D is unresolved. The V end lost 7 bases, the J end lost 4 bases, and 8 bases lay between the germline ends. CDR1 MDHEN and CDR2 SYDVKM come from the germline V gene. This CDR3 is built from 12 residues. CDR3 nucleotide sequence: TGTGCCAGCACTCTGTTTAATCAGCCCCAGCATTTT. Translating gives CASTLFNQPQHF.

Judged by abundance, this clone is medium-sized. The chain has TRBV5-1 and TRBJ2-7, with D unclear. V gave up 0 bases and J gave up 5 bases, with 12 bases separating them. This CDR3 comprises 14 residues. Per the germline V gene, CDR1 is SGHRS and CDR2 is YFSETQ. The CDR3 reads CASSLGVLPNEQYF. CDR3 in DNA: TGCGCCAGCAGCTTGGGAGTACTACCAAACGAGCAGTACTTC.